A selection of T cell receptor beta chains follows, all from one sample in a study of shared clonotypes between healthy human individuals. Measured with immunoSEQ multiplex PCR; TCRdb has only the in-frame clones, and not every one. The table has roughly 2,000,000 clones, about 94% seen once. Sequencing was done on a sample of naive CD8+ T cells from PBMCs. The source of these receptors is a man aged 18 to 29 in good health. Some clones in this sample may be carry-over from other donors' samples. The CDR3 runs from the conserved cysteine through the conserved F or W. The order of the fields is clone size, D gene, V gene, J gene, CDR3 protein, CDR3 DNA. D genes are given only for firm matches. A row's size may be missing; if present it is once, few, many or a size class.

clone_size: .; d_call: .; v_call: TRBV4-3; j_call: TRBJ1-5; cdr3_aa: CASALTENQPQHF; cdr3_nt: TGCGCCAGCGCCTTGACCGAAAATCAGCCCCAGCATTTT
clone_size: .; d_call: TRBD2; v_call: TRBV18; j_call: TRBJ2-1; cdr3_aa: CASSPTGLAGVYNEQFF; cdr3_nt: TGTGCCAGCTCACCCACAGGACTAGCGGGAGTCTACAATGAGCAGTTCTTC
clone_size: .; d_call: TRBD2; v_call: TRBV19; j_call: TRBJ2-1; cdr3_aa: CASSWASGYNEQFF; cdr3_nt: TGTGCCAGTAGTTGGGCTAGCGGCTACAATGAGCAGTTCTTC
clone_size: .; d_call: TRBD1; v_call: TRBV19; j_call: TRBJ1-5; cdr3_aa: CASSIRGQPRSQPQHF; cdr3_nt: TGTGCCAGTAGTATCCGGGGACAGCCGAGGAGTCAGCCCCAGCATTTT
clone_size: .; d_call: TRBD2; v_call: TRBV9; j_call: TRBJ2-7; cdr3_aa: CASSVGRSTYEQYF; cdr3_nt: TGTGCCAGCAGCGTCGGGAGGTCTACCTACGAGCAGTACTTC
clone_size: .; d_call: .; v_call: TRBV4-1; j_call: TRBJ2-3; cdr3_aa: CASSHPPSESTDTQYF; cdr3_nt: TGCGCCAGCAGCCACCCTCCTAGCGAGAGCACAGATACGCAGTATTTT
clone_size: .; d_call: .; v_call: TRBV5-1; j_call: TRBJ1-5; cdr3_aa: CASSWTGAVHQPQHF; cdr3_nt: TGCGCCAGCAGCTGGACGGGGGCCGTGCATCAGCCCCAGCATTTT
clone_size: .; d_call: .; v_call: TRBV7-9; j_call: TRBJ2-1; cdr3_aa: CASSLAFNEQFF; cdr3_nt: TGTGCCAGCAGCTTAGCCTTCAATGAGCAGTTCTTC
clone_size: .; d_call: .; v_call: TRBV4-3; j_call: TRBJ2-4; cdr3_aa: CASSQYSGAAIQYF; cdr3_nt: TGCGCCAGCAGCCAATATTCCGGGGCAGCCATTCAGTACTTC
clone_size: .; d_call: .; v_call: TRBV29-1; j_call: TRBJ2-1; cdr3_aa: CSVDGGAIKQQFF; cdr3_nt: TGCAGCGTTGACGGGGGAGCAATTAAACAGCAGTTCTTC
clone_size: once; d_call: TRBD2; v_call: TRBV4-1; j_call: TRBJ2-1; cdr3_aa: CASSQDAAGGSYNEQFF; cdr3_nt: TGCGCCAGCAGCCAAGATGCAGCGGGAGGTTCCTACAATGAGCAGTTCTTC
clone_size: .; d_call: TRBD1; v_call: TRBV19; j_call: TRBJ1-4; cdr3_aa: CASSNRQGNEKLFF; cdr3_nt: TGTGCCAGTAGCAATAGACAGGGAAATGAAAAACTGTTTTTT
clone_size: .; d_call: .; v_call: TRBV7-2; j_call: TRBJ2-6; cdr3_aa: CASSPRANVLTF; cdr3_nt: TGTGCCAGCAGCCCCCGGGCCAACGTCCTGACTTTC
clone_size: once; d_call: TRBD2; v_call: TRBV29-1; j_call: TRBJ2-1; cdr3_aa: CSAELAGFYNEQFF; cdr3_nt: TGCAGCGCGGAACTAGCGGGATTCTACAATGAGCAGTTCTTC
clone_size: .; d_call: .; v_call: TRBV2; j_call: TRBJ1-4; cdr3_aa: CASKIAVGQGLFGPNEKLFF; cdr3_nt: TGTGCCAGCAAAATTGCTGTTGGGCAGGGACTTTTCGGACCAAATGAAAAACTGTTTTTT
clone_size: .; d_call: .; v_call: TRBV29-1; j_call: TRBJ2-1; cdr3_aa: CSEVRRNSYNEQFF; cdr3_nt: TGCAGCGAGGTCAGGAGGAACTCCTACAATGAGCAGTTCTTC
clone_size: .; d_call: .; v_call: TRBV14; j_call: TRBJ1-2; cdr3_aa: CASSPSRALYGYTF; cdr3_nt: TGTGCCAGCAGTCCTTCCCGGGCCCTCTATGGCTACACCTTC
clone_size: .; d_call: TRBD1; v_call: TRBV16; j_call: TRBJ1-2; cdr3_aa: CATRTGGDYGYTF; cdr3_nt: TGTGCCACCCGGACAGGGGGAGACTATGGCTACACCTTC
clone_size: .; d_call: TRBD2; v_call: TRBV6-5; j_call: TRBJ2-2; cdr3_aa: CASSYGAGTGELFF; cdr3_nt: TGTGCCAGCAGTTACGGAGCGGGGACCGGGGAGCTGTTTTTT
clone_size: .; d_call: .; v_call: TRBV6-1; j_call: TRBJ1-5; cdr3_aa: CASSEALGLGNQPQHF; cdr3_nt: TGTGCCAGCAGTGAAGCGTTAGGGTTGGGCAATCAGCCCCAGCATTTT
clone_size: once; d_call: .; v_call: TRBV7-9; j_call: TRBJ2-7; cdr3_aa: CASSPRVRFEQYF; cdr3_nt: TGTGCCAGCAGCCCGAGGGTGAGGTTCGAGCAGTACTTC
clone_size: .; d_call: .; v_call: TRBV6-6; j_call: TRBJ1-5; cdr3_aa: CASSYGSNYQPQHF; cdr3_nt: TGTGCCAGCAGTTACGGCTCCAATTATCAGCCCCAGCATTTT
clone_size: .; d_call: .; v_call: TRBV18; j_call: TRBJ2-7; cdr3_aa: CASSPPIRGSSYEQYF; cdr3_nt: TGTGCCAGCTCACCACCGATAAGGGGCAGCTCCTACGAGCAGTACTTC
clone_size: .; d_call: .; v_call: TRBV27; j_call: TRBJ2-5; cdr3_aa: CASSLSGDVKTQYF; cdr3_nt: TGTGCCAGCAGTTTATCGGGGGATGTAAAGACCCAGTACTTC
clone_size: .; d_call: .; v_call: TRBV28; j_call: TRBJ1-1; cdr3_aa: CASSPYPLNTEAFF; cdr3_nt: TGTGCCAGCAGCCCATACCCCTTGAACACTGAAGCTTTCTTT
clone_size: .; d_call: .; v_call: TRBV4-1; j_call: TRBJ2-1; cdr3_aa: CASSPGEGGVYNEQFF; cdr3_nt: TGCGCCAGCAGCCCAGGGGAGGGCGGGGTTTACAATGAGCAGTTCTTC
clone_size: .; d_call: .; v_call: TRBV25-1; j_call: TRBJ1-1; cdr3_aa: CASRRQGTINTEAFF; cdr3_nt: TGTGCCAGCAGAAGGCAGGGGACCATAAACACTGAAGCTTTCTTT
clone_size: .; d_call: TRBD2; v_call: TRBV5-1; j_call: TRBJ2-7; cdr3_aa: CASSLGVAGGFSYEQYF; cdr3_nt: TGCGCCAGCAGCTTGGGAGTAGCGGGAGGTTTCTCCTACGAGCAGTACTTC
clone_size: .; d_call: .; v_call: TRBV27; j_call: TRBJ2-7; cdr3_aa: CASSYQPTDSSYEQYF; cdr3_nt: TGTGCCAGCAGTTACCAGCCCACGGACTCCTCCTACGAGCAGTACTTC
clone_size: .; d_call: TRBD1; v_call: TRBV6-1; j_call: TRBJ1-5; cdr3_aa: CASSDRAGQGAWGNQPQHF; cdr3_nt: TGTGCCAGCAGTGATCGGGCGGGACAGGGGGCGTGGGGCAATCAGCCCCAGCATTTT
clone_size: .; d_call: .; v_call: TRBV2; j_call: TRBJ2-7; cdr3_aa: CASSPFYEQYF; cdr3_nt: TGTGCCAGCAGTCCGTTCTACGAGCAGTACTTC
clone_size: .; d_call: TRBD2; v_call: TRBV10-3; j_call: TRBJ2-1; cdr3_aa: CAISDMGGYEQFF; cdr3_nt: TGTGCCATCAGTGATATGGGGGGGTATGAGCAGTTCTTC
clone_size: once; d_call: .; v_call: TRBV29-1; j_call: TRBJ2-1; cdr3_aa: CSVHLQEIFSYNEQFF; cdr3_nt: TGCAGCGTTCACTTACAGGAGATTTTCTCCTACAATGAGCAGTTCTTC
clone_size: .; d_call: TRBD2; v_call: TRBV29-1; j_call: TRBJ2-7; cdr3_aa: CSVEFASGSSYEQYF; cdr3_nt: TGCAGCGTTGAATTCGCTAGCGGGAGTTCATACGAGCAGTACTTC
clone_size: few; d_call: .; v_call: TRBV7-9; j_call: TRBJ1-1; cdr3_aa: CASSFSGSVNTEAFF; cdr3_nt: TGTGCCAGCAGCTTCTCCGGGTCCGTGAACACTGAAGCTTTCTTT
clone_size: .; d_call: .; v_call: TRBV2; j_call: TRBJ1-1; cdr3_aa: CASIAGVRTEAFF; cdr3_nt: TGTGCCAGCATAGCAGGGGTTCGCACTGAAGCTTTCTTT
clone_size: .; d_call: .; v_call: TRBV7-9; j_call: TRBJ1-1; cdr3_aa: CASVGVWDTGAFF; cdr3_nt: TGTGCCAGCGTGGGGGTTTGGGACACTGGAGCTTTCTTT
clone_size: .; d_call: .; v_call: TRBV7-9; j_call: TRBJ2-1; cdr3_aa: CASSSQGIRIKDNEQFF; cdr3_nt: TGTGCCAGCAGCAGTCAAGGGATAAGGATTAAAGACAATGAGCAGTTCTTC
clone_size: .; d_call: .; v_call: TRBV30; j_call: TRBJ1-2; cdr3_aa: CAWSVLGDSGYTF; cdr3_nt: TGTGCCTGGAGTGTACTAGGGGATAGTGGCTACACCTTC
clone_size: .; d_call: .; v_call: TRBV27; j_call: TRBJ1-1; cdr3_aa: CASSLSPTFEAFF; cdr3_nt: TGTGCCAGCAGTTTATCTCCTACCTTTGAAGCTTTCTTT
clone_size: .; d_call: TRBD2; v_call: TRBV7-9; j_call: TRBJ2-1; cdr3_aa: CASSTTSGRGNEQFF; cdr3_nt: TGTGCCAGCAGCACTACTAGCGGGAGAGGGAATGAGCAGTTCTTC
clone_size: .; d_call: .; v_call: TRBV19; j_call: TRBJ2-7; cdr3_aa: CASSIVGGHRNEQYF; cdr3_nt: TGTGCCAGTAGTATCGTGGGGGGGCACAGGAACGAGCAGTACTTC
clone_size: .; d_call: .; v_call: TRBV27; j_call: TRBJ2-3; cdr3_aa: CASKAMGADTQYF; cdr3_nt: TGTGCCAGCAAGGCCATGGGAGCAGATACGCAGTATTTT
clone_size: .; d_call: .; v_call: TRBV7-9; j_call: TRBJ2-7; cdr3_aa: CASSLVKWGSHEQYF; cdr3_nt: TGTGCCAGCAGCTTAGTAAAATGGGGTTCCCACGAGCAGTACTTC
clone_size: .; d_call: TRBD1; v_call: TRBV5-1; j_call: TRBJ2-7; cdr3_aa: CASSFGTGTVYEQYF; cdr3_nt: TGCGCCAGCAGCTTCGGGACAGGGACTGTCTACGAGCAGTACTTC
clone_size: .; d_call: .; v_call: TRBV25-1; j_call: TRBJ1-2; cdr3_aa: CATYRQDDYGYTF; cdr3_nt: TGTGCCACTTATCGACAGGATGACTATGGCTACACCTTC
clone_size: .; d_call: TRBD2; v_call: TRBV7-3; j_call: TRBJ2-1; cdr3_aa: CASSLGGRDNEQFF; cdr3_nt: TGTGCCAGCAGCTTGGGCGGGAGGGACAATGAGCAGTTCTTC
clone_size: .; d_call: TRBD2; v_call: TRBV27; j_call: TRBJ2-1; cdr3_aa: CASSFLAGVTDEQFF; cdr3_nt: TGTGCCAGCAGTTTCCTAGCGGGAGTCACGGATGAGCAGTTCTTC
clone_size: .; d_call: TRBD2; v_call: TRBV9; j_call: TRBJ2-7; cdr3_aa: CASSAGTSGNEQYF; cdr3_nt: TGTGCCAGCAGCGCCGGGACTAGCGGGAACGAGCAGTACTTC
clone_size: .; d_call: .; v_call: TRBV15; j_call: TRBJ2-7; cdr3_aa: CATSRDLGLAGEQYF; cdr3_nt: TGTGCCACCAGCAGAGATCTGGGCCTGGCGGGCGAGCAGTACTTC
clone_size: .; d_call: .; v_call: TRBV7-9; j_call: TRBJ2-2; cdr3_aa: CASSLIITGDGGELFF; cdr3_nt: TGTGCCAGCAGCTTAATCATTACAGGAGACGGCGGGGAGCTGTTTTTT
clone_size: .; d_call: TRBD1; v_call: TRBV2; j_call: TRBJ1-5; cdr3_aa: CASSWTGGGQPQHF; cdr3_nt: TGTGCCAGCAGTTGGACAGGGGGCGGGCAGCCCCAGCATTTT
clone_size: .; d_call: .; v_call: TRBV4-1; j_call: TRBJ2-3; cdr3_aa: CASSQMGGYPDTQYF; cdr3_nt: TGCGCCAGCAGCCAAATGGGAGGATACCCAGATACGCAGTATTTT
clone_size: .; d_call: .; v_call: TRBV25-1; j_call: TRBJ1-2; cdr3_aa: CATTVANYGYTF; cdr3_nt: TGTGCCACCACAGTAGCTAACTATGGCTACACCTTC
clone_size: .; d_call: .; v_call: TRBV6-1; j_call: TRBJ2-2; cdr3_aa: CASSVGSGELFF; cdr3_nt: TGTGCCAGCAGTGTGGGGTCCGGGGAGCTGTTTTTT